A selection of T cell receptor beta chains follows, all from one sample in a study of shared clonotypes between healthy human individuals. Profiled with immunoSEQ multiplex PCR; TCRdb holds only in-frame clones, not every one. The data contain approximately 2.5 million clones, around 90% of them singletons. Source material: naive CD4+ T cells sorted from blood. The receptors were gathered from a man aged 18 to 35 in good health. Both conserved end residues are part of each CDR3. Fields, in order: clone size, D gene, J gene, V gene, CDR3 protein, CDR3 DNA. A D gene is named only where the DNA matches it firmly. The size of a clone is reported for some rows only, either as once, few or many, or as a class for expanded clones.

size: once; D: NA; J: TRBJ2-2; V: TRBV5-6; CDR3: CASSLLGLTGELFF; DNA: TGTGCCAGCAGCTTGTTGGGGTTGACCGGGGAGCTGTTTTTT
size: NA; D: NA; J: TRBJ2-2; V: TRBV4-1; CDR3: CASSQDLAETNTGELFF; DNA: TGCGCCAGCAGCCAAGATCTTGCAGAAACGAACACCGGGGAGCTGTTTTTT
size: once; D: NA; J: TRBJ2-5; V: TRBV28; CDR3: CASSLGGKTQYF; DNA: TGTGCCAGCAGTTTAGGGGGGAAGACCCAGTACTTC
size: NA; D: NA; J: TRBJ2-3; V: TRBV7-2; CDR3: CASSLNRLVSDTQYF; DNA: TGTGCCAGCAGCTTAAATCGTTTGGTGTCAGATACGCAGTATTTT
size: NA; D: NA; J: TRBJ2-2; V: TRBV27; CDR3: CASSLWGGLANTGELFF; DNA: TGTGCCAGCAGTTTGTGGGGGGGGCTCGCGAACACCGGGGAGCTGTTTTTT
size: NA; D: TRBD1; J: TRBJ1-2; V: TRBV5-4; CDR3: CASSLDPGQSYGYTF; DNA: TGTGCCAGCAGCTTGGACCCGGGACAGAGCTATGGCTACACCTTC
size: NA; D: NA; J: TRBJ1-2; V: TRBV7-2; CDR3: CASSRRGAYGYTF; DNA: TGTGCCAGCAGCCGAAGGGGTGCCTATGGCTACACCTTC
size: NA; D: TRBD1; J: TRBJ2-3; V: TRBV11-3; CDR3: CASSARQGVGDTQYF; DNA: TGTGCCAGCAGCGCGCGACAGGGGGTAGGGGATACGCAGTATTTT
size: NA; D: TRBD2; J: TRBJ2-5; V: TRBV10-3; CDR3: CATRGDPGLGFRETQYF; DNA: TGTGCCACCAGAGGGGACCCGGGACTAGGGTTTAGAGAGACCCAGTACTTC
size: NA; D: NA; J: TRBJ1-1; V: TRBV6-1; CDR3: CASSAFGTGNTEAFF; DNA: TGTGCCAGCAGTGCGTTCGGTACAGGGAACACTGAAGCTTTCTTT
size: NA; D: NA; J: TRBJ1-2; V: TRBV2; CDR3: CASSPDYGYTF; DNA: TGTGCCAGCTCCCCGGACTATGGCTACACCTTC
size: NA; D: NA; J: TRBJ2-3; V: TRBV6-5; CDR3: CASRGDGTDTQYF; DNA: TGTGCCAGCAGGGGGGATGGGACAGATACGCAGTATTTT
size: NA; D: TRBD1; J: TRBJ2-7; V: TRBV5-3; CDR3: CARSLIQGAYEQYF; DNA: TGTGCCAGAAGCTTGATCCAGGGGGCGTACGAGCAGTACTTC
size: NA; D: NA; J: TRBJ1-2; V: TRBV9; CDR3: CASSVGVDLGDGYTF; DNA: TGTGCCAGCAGCGTAGGGGTGGACCTCGGCGACGGCTACACCTTC
size: NA; D: TRBD2; J: TRBJ2-3; V: TRBV7-9; CDR3: CASSSRRELAGGVDTQYF; DNA: TGTGCCAGCAGCTCCCGCAGGGAACTAGCGGGAGGCGTTGATACGCAGTATTTT
size: NA; D: NA; J: TRBJ2-1; V: TRBV18; CDR3: CASSPRQGSYNEQFF; DNA: TGTGCCAGCTCACCAAGGCAGGGATCCTACAATGAGCAGTTCTTC
size: NA; D: NA; J: TRBJ1-6; V: TRBV7-8; CDR3: CASSWGGESPLHF; DNA: TGTGCCAGCAGCTGGGGGGGGGAATCACCCCTCCACTTT
size: once; D: TRBD1; J: TRBJ1-4; V: TRBV6-6; CDR3: CASRKGKGAGWEKLFF; DNA: TGTGCCAGCAGGAAGGGGAAGGGGGCAGGATGGGAAAAACTGTTTTTT
size: NA; D: NA; J: TRBJ2-6; V: TRBV5-4; CDR3: CASSLVADPGANVLTF; DNA: TGTGCCAGCAGCTTGGTGGCGGACCCTGGGGCCAACGTCCTGACTTTC
size: NA; D: NA; J: TRBJ2-5; V: TRBV19; CDR3: CASSTRKTQYF; DNA: TGTGCCAGTTCTACTAGGAAGACCCAGTACTTC
size: NA; D: TRBD1; J: TRBJ2-7; V: TRBV7-2; CDR3: CASSPGQGLTYEQYF; DNA: TGTGCCAGCAGCCCGGGACAGGGTTTGACCTACGAGCAGTACTTC
size: NA; D: NA; J: TRBJ2-4; V: TRBV28; CDR3: CASSLSGLGAKNIQYF; DNA: TGTGCCAGCAGTTTATCCGGACTTGGGGCCAAAAACATTCAGTACTTC
size: NA; D: NA; J: TRBJ1-1; V: TRBV30; CDR3: CAWRVLVAGNTEAFF; DNA: TGTGCCTGGAGAGTTCTAGTAGCAGGGAACACTGAAGCTTTCTTT
size: NA; D: NA; J: TRBJ2-7; V: TRBV9; CDR3: CASSVLGASYEQYF; DNA: TGTGCCAGCAGCGTATTAGGGGCGAGCTACGAGCAGTACTTC
size: NA; D: TRBD2; J: TRBJ2-5; V: TRBV9; CDR3: CASSPGVAGGPEETQYF; DNA: TGTGCCAGCAGCCCCGGGGTAGCGGGAGGGCCGGAAGAGACCCAGTACTTC
size: NA; D: NA; J: TRBJ2-7; V: TRBV20-1; CDR3: CSASTYEQYF; DNA: TGCAGTGCTTCCACTTACGAGCAGTACTTC
size: NA; D: TRBD1; J: TRBJ1-5; V: TRBV19; CDR3: CASSIRDRVGNQPQHF; DNA: TGTGCCAGTAGTATCCGGGACAGGGTAGGCAATCAGCCCCAGCATTTT
size: NA; D: NA; J: TRBJ1-5; V: TRBV4-3; CDR3: CASSQNRDQPQHF; DNA: TGCGCCAGCAGCCAAAACCGGGATCAGCCCCAGCATTTT
size: NA; D: NA; J: TRBJ1-1; V: TRBV6-5; CDR3: CASKRHVNTEAFF; DNA: TGTGCCAGCAAAAGACATGTGAACACTGAAGCTTTCTTT
size: NA; D: NA; J: TRBJ1-5; V: TRBV5-1; CDR3: CASSIDSNQPQHF; DNA: TGCGCCAGCAGCATTGACAGCAATCAGCCCCAGCATTTT
size: NA; D: NA; J: TRBJ2-5; V: TRBV7-8; CDR3: CASSPWAEQETQYF; DNA: TGTGCCAGCAGCCCATGGGCAGAACAAGAGACCCAGTACTTC
size: NA; D: NA; J: TRBJ2-2; V: TRBV7-2; CDR3: CASSLGRNTGELFF; DNA: TGTGCCAGCAGCTTGGGACGGAACACCGGGGAGCTGTTTTTT
size: NA; D: NA; J: TRBJ1-1; V: TRBV7-8; CDR3: CASSLRGRGTEAFF; DNA: TGTGCCAGCAGCTTAAGGGGTAGGGGCACTGAAGCTTTCTTT
size: NA; D: NA; J: TRBJ2-6; V: TRBV7-3; CDR3: CASSPRAGTGGLAGANVLTF; DNA: TGTGCCAGCAGCCCCCGAGCCGGGACAGGAGGACTAGCTGGGGCCAACGTCCTGACTTTC
size: NA; D: NA; J: TRBJ2-5; V: TRBV7-6; CDR3: CASSLGHGETQYF; DNA: TGTGCCAGCAGCTTAGGTCATGGGGAGACCCAGTACTTC
size: NA; D: NA; J: TRBJ1-3; V: TRBV4-3; CDR3: CASSQEPTAGNTIYF; DNA: TGCGCCAGCAGCCAGGAACCGACGGCCGGAAACACCATATATTTT
size: NA; D: TRBD1; J: TRBJ2-5; V: TRBV2; CDR3: CASRGQVGETQYF; DNA: TGTGCCAGCAGGGGACAGGTTGGGGAGACCCAGTACTTC
size: NA; D: NA; J: TRBJ1-5; V: TRBV9; CDR3: CASSRTSNQPQHF; DNA: TGTGCCAGCAGCCGGACAAGCAATCAGCCCCAGCATTTT
size: NA; D: NA; J: TRBJ1-4; V: TRBV9; CDR3: CASSTHKNEELFF; DNA: TGTGCCAGCAGCACCCACAAAAATGAAGAACTGTTTTTT
size: NA; D: NA; J: TRBJ2-1; V: TRBV10-1; CDR3: CASSDPSRFSYNEQFF; DNA: TGCGCCAGCAGTGACCCATCAAGGTTCTCCTACAATGAGCAGTTCTTC
size: NA; D: TRBD2; J: TRBJ2-7; V: TRBV11-2; CDR3: CASRLSSGSYEQYF; DNA: TGTGCCAGCAGACTATCTAGCGGGAGCTACGAGCAGTACTTC
size: NA; D: TRBD2; J: TRBJ2-1; V: TRBV30; CDR3: CAWTVGTSLNNEQFF; DNA: TGTGCCTGGACAGTAGGGACTAGCCTGAACAATGAGCAGTTCTTC
size: NA; D: NA; J: TRBJ2-2; V: TRBV7-9; CDR3: CASSPGPGGELFF; DNA: TGTGCCAGCAGCCCAGGACCGGGCGGGGAGCTGTTTTTT
size: NA; D: NA; J: TRBJ1-6; V: TRBV6-1; CDR3: CASSEQDSPLHF; DNA: TGTGCCAGCAGTGAACAGGACTCACCCCTCCACTTT
size: NA; D: NA; J: TRBJ2-3; V: TRBV30; CDR3: CAWSSRSSTDTQYF; DNA: TGTGCCTGGAGTTCCCGGAGCAGCACAGATACGCAGTATTTT
size: NA; D: NA; J: TRBJ1-6; V: TRBV25-1; CDR3: CASRETSNSPLHF; DNA: TGTGCCAGCAGGGAGACATCTAATTCACCCCTCCACTTT
size: NA; D: NA; J: TRBJ2-2; V: TRBV19; CDR3: CASRGGTVGELFF; DNA: TGTGCCAGTAGGGGCGGAACCGTGGGGGAGCTGTTTTTT
size: NA; D: NA; J: TRBJ2-7; V: TRBV28; CDR3: CASSWPGEYEQYF; DNA: TGTGCCAGCAGTTGGCCAGGGGAATACGAGCAGTACTTC